This is a list of T cell receptor beta chains from one sample in a study of circulating and synovial CD4+ cells in juvenile arthritis. Clones were sequenced by immunoSEQ multiplex PCR, and TCRdb holds only the in-frame ones, with some missing. This sample has more than 13,000 clones, with approximately 83% found just once. Sequencing was done on a sample of CD4+ T cells from synovial fluid. These receptors all come from a human patient with juvenile idiopathic arthritis. Some clones in this sample may be carry-over from other donors' samples. Each CDR3 is given with its conserved first and last residue. A D gene is named only where the DNA matches it firmly. Clone size is stated in some rows and not others, as once, few, many or a class when expanded.

NA	TRBV6-5	NA	TRBJ1-2	TGTGCCAGCAGTTATTCAGTGAACTATGGCTACACCTTC	CASSYSVNYGYTF
TRBD2	TRBV5-1	NA	TRBJ2-1	TGCGCCAGCAGCTTGGCGACTAGCGGGGGCAATGAGCAGTTCTTC	CASSLATSGGNEQFF
NA	TRBV6-1	NA	TRBJ2-7	TGTGCCAGCAGCGTAGGAGGGGCCTCCTACGAGCAGTACTTC	CASSVGGASYEQYF
TRBD2	TRBV5-1	NA	TRBJ2-3	TGCGCCAGCAGCTCGAGCGGGGGGTACAATACGCAGTATTTT	CASSSSGGYNTQYF
TRBD1	TRBV5-6	NA	TRBJ1-2	TGTGCCAGCCGCCTCCTATGGACAGGGGATAACTATGGCTACACCTTC	CASRLLWTGDNYGYTF
TRBD1	TRBV18	NA	TRBJ2-5	TGTGCCAGCTCACCGGGACAGGGCCGAGCCCAGTACTTC	CASSPGQGRAQYF
TRBD2	TRBV7-8	NA	TRBJ2-7	TGTGCCAGCAGCCAGCGGGATTCTCCTGGGGAGCAGTACTTC	CASSQRDSPGEQYF
NA	TRBV7-2	NA	TRBJ2-5	TGTGCCAGCAGCTCCCAGGGTGAGACCCAGTACTTC	CASSSQGETQYF
NA	TRBV28	NA	TRBJ2-1	TGTGCCAGCCTGGGGGGACTCTCCTACAATGAGCAGTTCTTC	CASLGGLSYNEQFF
TRBD1	TRBV28	NA	TRBJ2-2	TGTGCCAGCAGCCCCGGACAGGGGCTCCTCGGGGAACTGTTTTTT	CASSPGQGLLGELFF
TRBD1	TRBV7-9	NA	TRBJ2-7	TGTGCCAGCAGCTTAGCGACAGGGGGCAACGAGCAGTACTTC	CASSLATGGNEQYF
NA	TRBV11-1	NA	TRBJ2-1	TGTGCCAGCAGCTTTAGTGGGGGGGCGGAGAATGAGCAGTTCTTC	CASSFSGGAENEQFF
NA	TRBV4-1	NA	TRBJ2-3	TGCGCCAGCACGGCCCTGCGAGACAGGCTTGACGCAGATACGCAGTATTTT	CASTALRDRLDADTQYF
TRBD1	TRBV7-2	once	TRBJ1-1	TGTGCCAGCAGCTTATTGGGTCGGGACAGCAACACTGAAGCTTTCTTT	CASSLLGRDSNTEAFF
NA	TRBV29-1	NA	TRBJ1-1	TGCAGCGTTGAAAGTCAGGGAGGCACTGAAGCTTTCTTT	CSVESQGGTEAFF
TRBD2	TRBV4-3	NA	TRBJ2-7	TGCGCCAGCAGCCAAGATGTGGTAGCGGGCGCTTCCGAGCAGTACTTC	CASSQDVVAGASEQYF
TRBD1	TRBV5-5	few	TRBJ2-7	TGTGCCAGCAGCTTGGGGACAGGGAGATACGAGCAGTACTTC	CASSLGTGRYEQYF
NA	TRBV6-5	few	TRBJ2-5	TGTGCCAGCAGGGGGGACACCGATCAAGAGACCCAGTACTTC	CASRGDTDQETQYF
NA	TRBV27	NA	TRBJ1-5	TGTGCCAGCAGTTGGCAGGTTCGTCAGCCCCAGCATTTT	CASSWQVRQPQHF
TRBD1	TRBV5-1	NA	TRBJ2-6	TGCGCCAGCAGCGGGGGACAGGGCCCCTCTGGGGCCAACGTCCTGACTTTC	CASSGGQGPSGANVLTF
TRBD2	TRBV29-1	NA	TRBJ2-2	TGCATCGTTCGGACTAGCGGGGGAGGGGAGCTGTTTTTT	CIVRTSGGGELFF
TRBD1	TRBV19	NA	TRBJ1-5	TGTGCCAGTAGTGAAGGCCTAAACAGGGGACAGCCCCAGCATTTT	CASSEGLNRGQPQHF
NA	TRBV6-1	NA	TRBJ1-1	TGTGCCAGCAGTAGGGACACTGCGAACACTGAAGCTTTCTTT	CASSRDTANTEAFF
NA	TRBV2	NA	TRBJ1-5	TGTGCCAGCAGTGAGGACAGATTTCAGCCCCAGCATTTT	CASSEDRFQPQHF
NA	TRBV14	NA	TRBJ2-2	TGTGCCAGGAAAGACAGGACGAACACCGGGGAGCTGTTTTTT	CARKDRTNTGELFF
NA	TRBV18	NA	TRBJ2-5	TGTGCCAGCTCACCACAAGCGCAAGAGACCCAGTACTTC	CASSPQAQETQYF
NA	TRBV7-3	medium-sized	TRBJ1-1	TGTGCCAGCAGCACTTATGAGCGCACTGAAGCTTTCTTT	CASSTYERTEAFF